A single T cell receptor beta chain is shown here with its context. Its specificity is unknown. TCR beta CDR3 regions were amplified from RNA transcripts. In the first-round RT-PCR of the TCR CDR3, the HTBI primer set was used. TCRdb re-called the multiplex PCR reads with MiXCR, one entry per CDR3 protein. Of about 620,000 distinct CDR3 sequences detected, roughly 15% appear once; the ten largest clones hold 3.8%. Between the trimmed V and J ends, which lost 3 bases and 2 bases, there was a span of 19 bases. Germline V gene data show CDR1 as KGHSH and CDR2 as LQKENI. The CDR3 consists of 17 residues. The data stem from a study of T cells in Graves' hyperthyroidism and ophthalmopathy. Study-wide results and limits: In simple terms, a model built on 13 V-J features told ophthalmopathy apart from stable hyperthyroidism.

The chain employs TRBV18 and TRBJ1-2, with a tentative D call TRBD1 (5 bases). Specimen: blood. This TCR was recovered from a woman in her twenties or thirties with Graves' hyperthyroidism. The CDR3 sequence: CASSPETDPRLNYGYTF. The CDR3 DNA follows: TGTGCCAGCTCACCCGAGACAGATCCCCGACTGAACTATGGCTACACCTTC.